This T cell receptor beta chain was sequenced in a study of blood T cell repertoires in COVID-19. Overall study: COVID-19 samples collected from the United States, Italy and Spain covered acute and convalescent phases. The analysed material was cDNA or gDNA that came from T cells, B-cell-depleted T cells, or PBMCs.

Per the study methods: The assay estimated nucleated cells by amplifying reference gene primers. Produced via immunoSEQ multiplex PCR; TCRdb's table is partial and in-frame only. V and J calls and clone size follow that table, whereas D and trimming were derived from the DNA. The repertoire consists of 300,000 to 400,000 clones, with approximately 86% occurring once and the leading ten covering about 2.9%. The V end was cut by 0 bases, the J end by 12 bases, with 12 bases between. This CDR3 region has 12 residues. Per the germline V gene, CDR1 is GTSNPN and CDR2 is SVGIG (reference sequence). The chain carries TRBV30 and TRBJ2-1; a possible D gene is TRBD1 (5 bases). This TCR was recovered from a human donor in a cohort sampled during active COVID-19. The specimen was peripheral blood. The chain's CDR3 is CAWSVPQGPQFF. The CDR3 DNA is TGTGCCTGGAGTGTACCGCAGGGTCCGCAGTTCTTC.